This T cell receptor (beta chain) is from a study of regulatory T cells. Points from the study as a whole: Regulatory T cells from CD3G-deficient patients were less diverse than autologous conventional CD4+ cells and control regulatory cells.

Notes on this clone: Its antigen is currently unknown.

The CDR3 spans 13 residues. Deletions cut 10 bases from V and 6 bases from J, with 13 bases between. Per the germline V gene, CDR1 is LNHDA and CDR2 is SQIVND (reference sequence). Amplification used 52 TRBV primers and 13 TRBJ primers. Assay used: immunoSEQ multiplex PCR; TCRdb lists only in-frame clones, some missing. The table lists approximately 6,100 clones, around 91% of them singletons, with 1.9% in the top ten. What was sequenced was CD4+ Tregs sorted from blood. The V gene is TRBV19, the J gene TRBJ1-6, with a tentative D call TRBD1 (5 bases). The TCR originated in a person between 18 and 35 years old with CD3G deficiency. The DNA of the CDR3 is TGTGCCATTTGGGGCGCCAGTAATTCACCCCTCCACTTT. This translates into CAIWGASNSPLHF.